What follows is one T cell receptor (beta chain) and its context. Using its own MiXCR run on the 5' RACE reads, TCRdb lists one record per CDR3 protein. Of about 350,000 distinct CDR3 sequences in the sample, around 8.1% are singletons; the top ten hold 15% to 20%. The J segment lost 8 bases and the V segment lost 3 bases, leaving 4 bases of the junction unmatched. Germline assignment: CDR1 SGHNT and CDR2 YYREEE (reference sequence). The CDR3 loop spans 12 amino acids. The data originate from a study of T cells after yellow fever vaccination. Sample: PBMCs, taken more than 40 days after the first yellow fever vaccination. This clonotype was sampled from a man aged 18 to 29 who received the YFV17D yellow fever vaccine. The chain combines TRBV5-4 with TRBJ1-1; TRBD1 agrees at 7 bases. In DNA form, the CDR3 reads TGTGCCAGCAGCTGGGACAGCGACGAAGCTTTCTTT. Protein product: CASSWDSDEAFF. Combining the CDR3 with reference TRBV5-4 and TRBJ1-1 gives the whole variable domain ETGVTQSPTHLIKTRGQQVTLRCSSQSGHNTVSWYQQALGQGPQFIFQYYREEENGRGNFPPRFSGLQFPNYSSELNVNALELDDSALYLCASSWDSDEAFFGQGTRLTVV.